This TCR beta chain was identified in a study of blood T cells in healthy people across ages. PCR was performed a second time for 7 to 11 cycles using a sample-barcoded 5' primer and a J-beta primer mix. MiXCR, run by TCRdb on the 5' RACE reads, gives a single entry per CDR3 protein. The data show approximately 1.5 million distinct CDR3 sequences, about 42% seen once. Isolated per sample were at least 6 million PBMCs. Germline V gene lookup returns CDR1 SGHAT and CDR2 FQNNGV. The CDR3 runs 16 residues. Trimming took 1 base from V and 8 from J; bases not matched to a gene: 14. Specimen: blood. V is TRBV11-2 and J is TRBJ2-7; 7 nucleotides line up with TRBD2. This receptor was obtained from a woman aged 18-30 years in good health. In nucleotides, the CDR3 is TGTGCCAGCAGCTTAGCCCCCTCCATCCAGCGGGGCCAGCAGTACTTC. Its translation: CASSLAPSIQRGQQYF.